This T cell receptor (beta chain) originates from a study of blood T cell repertoires in COVID-19. Background on the study: Nucleic acid was either cDNA or gDNA, and it came from T cells, B-cell-depleted T cells, or PBMCs.

Seattle enrolled patients during active infection and tracked them longitudinally. Per the germline V gene, CDR1 is KGHDR and CDR2 is SFDVKD. Deletions cut 4 bases from V and 7 bases from J, with 10 bases between. The CDR3 sequence is 13 residues long. Under the authors' procedure: Estimation of nucleated cell counts was performed using reference gene primer amplification. TCRdb keeps only in-frame clones here, not all; method: immunoSEQ multiplex PCR. Clonal size and the V and J genes are those of that table, whereas D and trimming came from the DNA. The sample has roughly 340,000 clones, approximately 87% seen once.

The gene calls are TRBV24-1 and TRBJ1-5; D is possibly TRBD1 (6 bases). This receptor was taken from a woman between 45 and 60 years old with COVID-19, enrolled during active disease. The sequenced sample consisted of peripheral blood. CDR3 loop: CATSDLRGQPQHF. DNA of the CDR3: TGTGCCACCAGTGACCTAAGGGGGCAGCCCCAGCATTTT.